This TCR beta chain was obtained from a study of control samples from healthy donors and cancer patients. To note about this clone: The same CDR3 can be traced to other DNA sequences in this sample.

The table came from immunoSEQ multiplex PCR; TCRdb's copy has only in-frame clones and leaves some out. The table includes some 150,000 clones, 93% detected once. Trimming left V 5 bases short and J 3 bases short, with 14 bases between. The CDR3 runs to 14 residues. Germline V gene lookup returns CDR1 SGHAT and CDR2 FQNNGV. This clonotype was obtained from a middle-aged man in good health. Input material: blood. V is TRBV11-2 and J is TRBJ2-7, with a tentative D call TRBD2 (5 bases). The CDR3 nucleotides read TGTGCCAGCAGCCTAGGAGGAGGCGGCTACGAGCAGTACTTC. This codes for CASSLGGGGYEQYF.